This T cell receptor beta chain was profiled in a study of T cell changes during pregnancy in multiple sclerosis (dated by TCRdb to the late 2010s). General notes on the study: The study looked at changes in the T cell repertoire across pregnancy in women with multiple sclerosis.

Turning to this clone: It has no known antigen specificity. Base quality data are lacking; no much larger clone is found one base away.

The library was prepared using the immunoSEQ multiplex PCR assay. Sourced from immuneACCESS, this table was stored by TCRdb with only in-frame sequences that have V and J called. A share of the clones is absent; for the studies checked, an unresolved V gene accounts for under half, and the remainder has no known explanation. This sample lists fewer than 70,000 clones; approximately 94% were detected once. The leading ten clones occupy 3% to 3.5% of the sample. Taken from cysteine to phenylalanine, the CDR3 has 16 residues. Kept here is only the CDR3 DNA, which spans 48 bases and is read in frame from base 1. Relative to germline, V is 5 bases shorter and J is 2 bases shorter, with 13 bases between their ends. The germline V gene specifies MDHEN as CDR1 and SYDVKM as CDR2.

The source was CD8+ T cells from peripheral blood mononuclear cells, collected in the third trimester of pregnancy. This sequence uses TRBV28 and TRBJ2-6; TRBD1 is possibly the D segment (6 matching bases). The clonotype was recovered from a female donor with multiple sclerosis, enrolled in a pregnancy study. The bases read TGTGCCAGCAGTCCTGCAGGGGTGACTGGGGCCAACGTCCTGACTTTC. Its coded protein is CASSPAGVTGANVLTF.